Shown below are 30 T cell receptor beta chains from a single sample sequenced in a study of blood T cell repertoires in COVID-19 (dated by TCRdb to 2020 to 2021). The protocol used for the library was the immunoSEQ multiplex PCR assay. TCRdb took this table from immuneACCESS and kept in-frame rearrangements with V and J called. Such tables lack part of the clones; where checked against another copy, unresolved V genes explain under half of the gap, and the rest is unexplained. This sample lists roughly 160,000 clones; around 67% were detected once. The ten largest clones capture 2.5% to 3% of the sample. Sequencing input: peripheral blood. These receptors all come from a woman of 80 years or more with acute or convalescent COVID-19.

V is TRBV30 and J is TRBJ1-4; D uncertain. The CDR3 totals 13 residues. Germline V lookup: CDR1 GTSNPN, CDR2 SVGIG (reference sequence). Trimming took 4 bases from V and 10 from J, leaving 16 bases between them. Here the CDR3 DNA reads TGTGCCTGGACCCTCGGACTAAGTAGAAAACTGTTTTTT. It is translated as CAWTLGLSRKLFF.

This sequence joins TRBV6-2 or TRBV6-3 and TRBJ1-1, with 7 positions matching TRBD1. Germline lookup yields CDR1 MNHEY and CDR2 SVGEGT. The CDR3 is 15 residues long. V trimming: 2 bases; J trimming: 3 bases; junction bases outside the gene matches: 6. CDR3 loop: CASSYASGGDTEAFF. The CDR3 DNA reads as TGTGCCAGCAGTTACGCTTCAGGGGGAGACACTGAAGCTTTCTTT.

This sequence joins TRBV6-5 and TRBJ1-1; D is uncertain. The CDR3 extends over 14 amino acids. Germline V gene sequence: CDR1 MNHEY, CDR2 SVGAGI. V shed 2 bases and J shed 5 bases, with 12 bases lying between them. The DNA of the CDR3 is TGTGCCAGCAGTTACGATCTAGCCCAAACTGAAGCTTTCTTT. Its protein product is CASSYDLAQTEAFF.

This clone was detected a few times. This chain uses TRBV4-3 with TRBJ2-1, with D unresolved. Germline V gives CDR1 LGHNA, CDR2 YSLEER. V lost 1 base and J 6 bases, leaving 13 bases between the germline ends. The CDR3 contains 15 residues. This chain's CDR3 is CASSQVVTSGNEQFF. In DNA, the CDR3 is TGCGCCAGCAGCCAAGTGGTGACCTCGGGCAATGAGCAGTTCTTC.

The rearrangement links TRBV18 to TRBJ1-5; D unclear. The germline V gene has CDR1 KGHSH and CDR2 LQKENI. The CDR3 runs to 14 residues. Trimming pared 3 bases from V and 0 bases from J, leaving 6 bases between. For the CDR3, the DNA is TGTGCCAGCTCACCTGTAGATAGCAATCAGCCCCAGCATTTT. It translates to CASSPVDSNQPQHF. Based on the CDR3 plus reference TRBV18 and TRBJ1-5, the full variable domain is NAGVMQNPRHLVRRRGQEARLRCSPMKGHSHVYWYRQLPEEGLKFMVYLQKENIIDESGMPKERFSAEFPKEGPSILRIQQVVRGDSAAYFCASSPVDSNQPQHFGDGTRLSIL.

The genes are TRBV5-1 and TRBJ2-2; the D gene is possibly TRBD1 (6 bases). V gave up 3 bases and J gave up 7 bases, with 19 bases separating them. Germline V gene lookup returns CDR1 SGHRS and CDR2 YFSETQ. This CDR3 comprises 16 residues. CDR3 loop: CASSSMDSFLGGELFF. The CDR3 coding sequence is TGCGCCAGCAGCTCGATGGACAGTTTTCTGGGCGGGGAGCTGTTTTTT.

This clone has a single count. This rearrangement joins TRBV5-4 to TRBJ2-5; 7 bases line up with TRBD1. CDR3 size: 14 residues. The V gene's germline CDR1 is SGHNT and CDR2 YYREEE (reference sequence). The trim removed 7 bases at V and 5 bases at J, leaving 11 bases unmatched. This CDR3 reads CASAANRGWETQYF. The CDR3 DNA is TGTGCCAGCGCGGCCAACAGGGGTTGGGAGACCCAGTACTTC.

The chain links TRBV5-1 to TRBJ2-3; 7 nucleotides agree with TRBD1. The germline V gene has CDR1 SGHRS and CDR2 YFSETQ. The CDR3 runs 16 residues. V shed 6 bases, J shed 2 bases, and the junction held 12 bases outside the gene matches. DNA for the CDR3: TGCGCCAGCACCCTACGGTTAGGGGGCTCCACAGATACGCAGTATTTT. It encodes CASTLRLGGSTDTQYF. The full variable domain, with the rest looked up from reference TRBV5-1 and TRBJ2-3, is KAGVTQTPRYLIKTRGQQVTLSCSPISGHRSVSWYQQTPGQGLQFLFEYFSETQRNKGNFPGRFSGRQFSNSRSEMNVSTLELGDSALYLCASTLRLGGSTDTQYFGPGTRLTVL.

This clone turned up a few times. The rearrangement uses TRBV25-1 and TRBJ2-3, with TRBD1 identical over 7 bases. Germline V gives CDR1 MGHDK, CDR2 SYGVNS. The V gene end was trimmed by 1 base and the J gene end by 1 base; junction bases not matched to a gene: 5. The CDR3 contains 16 residues. CDR3 sequence: CASSESRGQGTDTQYF. As DNA, the CDR3 is TGTGCCAGCAGTGAATCTAGGGGGCAAGGCACAGATACGCAGTATTTT.

This sequence joins TRBV28 and TRBJ1-6; 10 positions agree with TRBD1. Germline CDR1 reads MDHEN; CDR2 reads SYDVKM. The CDR3 runs to 15 residues. The V segment lost 7 bases and the J segment 5 bases; nucleotides outside the gene matches: 5. In nucleotides, the CDR3 is TGTGCCAGCACCGACGGACAGGGGGATAATTCACCCCTCCACTTT. It yields the protein CASTDGQGDNSPLHF.

The chain couples TRBV7-3 to TRBJ2-5; D gene unclear. Germline V gene lookup returns CDR1 SGHTA and CDR2 FQGTGA. V was cut by 5 bases and J by 3 bases, with 10 bases left in between. The CDR3 loop spans 13 amino acids. The CDR3 DNA is TGTGCCAGCAGCCTAGACCTCAAAGAGACCCAGTACTTC. This sequence encodes CASSLDLKETQYF.

The chain links TRBV28 to TRBJ1-4; D may be TRBD1 (5 bases). This CDR3 has 14 residues. The V gene lost 3 bases and the J gene lost 6 bases, with 11 bases spanning the gap. CDR1 and CDR2 (germline): MDHEN, SYDVKM. This CDR3 is CASSLTETHEKLFF. DNA for the CDR3: TGTGCCAGCAGTTTGACAGAGACCCATGAAAAACTGTTTTTT.

The chain has TRBV19 and TRBJ2-7, with 11 bases matching TRBD2. V was clipped by 0 bases and J by 4 bases; unmatched bases: 2. The CDR3 loop spans 15 amino acids. Looked up from germline, CDR1 is LNHDA and CDR2 is SQIVND (reference sequence). The CDR3, as DNA: TGTGCCAGTAGTATAGATGGGACTAGCGGATACGAGCAGTACTTC. Protein: CASSIDGTSGYEQYF.

The V gene is TRBV18, the J gene TRBJ2-5; 9 bases line up with TRBD1. CDR3 length equals 17 residues. Germline assignment: CDR1 KGHSH and CDR2 LQKENI. Trimming took 4 bases from V and 5 from J; bases not matched to a gene: 14. This CDR3 reads CASSQNSWTGVSETQYF. The DNA for the CDR3 is TGTGCCAGCTCACAAAATTCGTGGACAGGGGTCTCGGAGACCCAGTACTTC.

This clone appeared once. The chain links TRBV28 to TRBJ1-2; no firm D call. The V end was cut by 3 bases, the J end by 0 bases, with 5 bases between. The germline CDR1 and CDR2 sequences are MDHEN and SYDVKM. This CDR3 region has 13 residues. CDR3 protein: CASSFAANYGYTF. The CDR3 region has the DNA TGTGCCAGCAGTTTCGCAGCTAACTATGGCTACACCTTC.

The CDR3 DNA reads TGTGCCAGCCAGACCGAACCGGGACTAGCGGGCCAAGAGACCCAGTACTTC. Encoded protein: CASQTEPGLAGQETQYF. The J gene is TRBJ2-5, the V gene TRBV27; 12 nucleotides match TRBD2. Germline V gene lookup returns CDR1 MNHEY and CDR2 SMNVEV (reference sequence). The CDR3 is 17 amino acids. Trimming removed 8 bases from V and 1 base from J; junction bases left unmatched: 11.

V usage is TRBV13 and J usage is TRBJ2-7, with D possibly matching TRBD2 (6 bases). The germline gives CDR1 PRHDT, CDR2 FYEKMQ (reference sequence). Trimming left V 1 base short and J 3 bases short, with 13 bases between. The CDR3 covers 15 residues. The CDR3 protein is CASSLEGLGSYEQYF. The CDR3 nucleotides are TGTGCCAGCAGCTTAGAAGGGCTCGGGAGCTACGAGCAGTACTTC.

This clone was counted only a few times. V is TRBV10-3 and J is TRBJ2-2; D may be TRBD1 (6 bases). The CDR3 is made up of 15 amino acids. Deletions cut 5 bases from V and 2 bases from J, with 12 bases between. The V gene's germline CDR1 is ENHRY and CDR2 SYGVKD. The CDR3 nucleotides read TGTGCCATCAGTTCGGGACACCTCAACACCGGGGAGCTGTTTTTT. Translation gives CAISSGHLNTGELFF.

This clone was seen a few times. The rearrangement joins TRBV18 to TRBJ2-7; possibly TRBD1 for D (6 bases). V dropped 5 bases and J dropped 3 bases, with 11 bases sitting between them. The CDR3 totals 13 residues. CDR1 is KGHSH and CDR2 is LQKENI in the germline V gene. Written as DNA, the CDR3 is TGTGCCAGCTCAGTGGCGGACAGCTACGAGCAGTACTTC. Protein: CASSVADSYEQYF.

The rearrangement uses TRBV6-1 and TRBJ1-2; 9 bases line up with TRBD1. Trimming at V came to 3 bases and at J to 12 bases, leaving 8 bases not matched to a gene. Germline loops: CDR1 MNHNS, CDR2 SASEGT. The CDR3 contains 13 residues. This CDR3 reads CASSDPGQGDHTF. DNA for the CDR3: TGTGCCAGCAGTGACCCGGGACAGGGTGACCACACCTTC.

This chain's CDR3 is CASMPRLAGRGEQFF. For the CDR3, the DNA is TGTGCCAGCATGCCCAGACTAGCGGGAAGGGGGGAGCAGTTCTTC. This chain connects TRBV28 to TRBJ2-1, with 11 bases fitting TRBD2. Per the germline V gene, CDR1 is MDHEN and CDR2 is SYDVKM. The CDR3 has 15 residues. Trimming removed 7 bases from V and 10 bases from J; junction bases left unmatched: 12. Supplemented by reference TRBV28 and TRBJ2-1, the full variable domain reads DVKVTQSSRYLVKRTGEKVFLECVQDMDHENMFWYRQDPGLGLRLIYFSYDVKMKEKGDIPEGYSVSREKKERFSLILESASTNQTSMYLCASMPRLAGRGEQFFGPGTRLTVL.

The rearrangement links TRBV6-1 to TRBJ1-4; D uncertain. The CDR3 has 13 residues. The V end lost 1 base, the J end lost 7 bases, and 7 bases lay between the germline ends. CDR1 is MNHNS, CDR2 SASEGT, per germline. CDR3 coding DNA: TGTGCCAGCAGTGAAGGCGGGGTTGAAAAACTGTTTTTT. Encoded protein: CASSEGGVEKLFF.

The rearrangement uses TRBV10-3 and TRBJ2-5; perhaps TRBD2 as D (5 bases). Germline assignment: CDR1 ENHRY and CDR2 SYGVKD. The CDR3 is 14 amino acids. Between the trimmed V and J ends, which lost 5 bases and 2 bases, there was a span of 12 bases. The CDR3 protein is CAISLSRDQETQYF. The CDR3 DNA sequence: TGTGCCATCAGTTTAAGCCGGGATCAAGAGACCCAGTACTTC.

This clone was counted ten times or more. This chain uses TRBV5-4 with TRBJ1-3, with no clear D. Germline assignment: CDR1 SGHNT and CDR2 YYREEE (reference sequence). The V gene lost 4 bases and the J gene lost 2 bases, with 13 bases spanning the gap. The CDR3 totals 15 residues. The CDR3 region is CASSRDPGTGNTIYF. DNA of the CDR3: TGTGCCAGCAGCCGGGATCCAGGAACTGGAAACACCATATATTTT.

This sequence joins TRBV5-1 and TRBJ1-3; 8 bases are a match to TRBD1. The V and J ends lost 0 bases and 3 bases, in that order; junction bases with no gene match: 11. CDR1 SGHRS and CDR2 YFSETQ come from the germline V gene. The CDR3 has 18 amino acids. The CDR3 protein is CASSLGGTGRIGGNTIYF. In nucleotides, the CDR3 is TGCGCCAGCAGCTTGGGAGGGACAGGCCGAATAGGTGGAAACACCATATATTTT. The full variable domain, with the rest looked up from reference TRBV5-1 and TRBJ1-3, is KAGVTQTPRYLIKTRGQQVTLSCSPISGHRSVSWYQQTPGQGLQFLFEYFSETQRNKGNFPGRFSGRQFSNSRSEMNVSTLELGDSALYLCASSLGGTGRIGGNTIYFGEGSWLTVV.

This sequence joins TRBV6-1 and TRBJ2-7; D remains ambiguous. V lost 2 bases, J lost 0 bases, and 2 bases lay in between. Germline assignment: CDR1 MNHNS and CDR2 SASEGT. This CDR3 region has 12 residues. CDR3 protein: CASSEHSYEQYF. For the CDR3, the DNA is TGTGCCAGCAGTGAACACTCCTACGAGCAGTACTTC.

With respect to this clone: The sample holds other DNA sequences that translate to the same CDR3. The rearrangement uses TRBV7-2 and TRBJ2-1, with 11 bases lining up with TRBD2. The CDR3 has 15 residues. The junction had 1 base not matched to a gene; V was cut back by 2 bases and J by 4 bases. The germline V gene encodes CDR1 SGHTA and CDR2 FQGNSA. This CDR3 is CASSLLAGGYNEQFF. In DNA form, the CDR3 reads TGTGCCAGCAGCTTACTAGCGGGAGGATACAATGAGCAGTTCTTC.

V gene TRBV10-3 combines with J gene TRBJ1-4; maybe TRBD1 (5 bases). V was shortened by 3 bases and J by 0 bases, with 8 bases between the two germline ends. This CDR3 contains 15 residues. Germline loops: CDR1 ENHRY, CDR2 SYGVKD. CDR3 nucleotides: TGTGCCATCAGTGACCAGGGTTCAACTAATGAAAAACTGTTTTTT. Translation: CAISDQGSTNEKLFF.

The chain employs TRBV19 and TRBJ1-5; 9 bases align to TRBD1. Germline values: CDR1 LNHDA, CDR2 SQIVND (reference sequence). J was trimmed by 5 bases and V by 6 bases; bases with no gene match: 2. The CDR3 has 13 residues. The CDR3 is CASRRTGDQPQHF. The CDR3 nucleotides read TGTGCCAGTAGACGGACAGGGGATCAGCCCCAGCATTTT.

The rearrangement links TRBV27 to TRBJ1-2; 9 bases are shared with TRBD1. The V gene's germline CDR1 is MNHEY and CDR2 SMNVEV (reference sequence). The length of the CDR3 is 14 residues. V was pared by 3 bases and J by 4 bases, with 3 bases of the junction left unmatched. CDR3 amino acids: CASSFTGGTYGYTF. Here the CDR3 DNA reads TGTGCCAGCAGTTTTACAGGGGGCACCTATGGCTACACCTTC.